A single sample gave rise to the 13 T cell receptor beta chains below, sequenced in a study of shared T cell receptors in the human thymus. Assay used: immunoSEQ multiplex PCR; TCRdb lists only in-frame clones, some missing. This table has hundreds of thousands of clones, roughly 94% appearing once. Specimen: thymocytes. The receptors originated from a human donor.

This clone was seen once. The gene calls are TRBV28 and TRBJ2-3; D gene unclear. The CDR3 consists of 13 residues. Germline V gives CDR1 MDHEN, CDR2 SYDVKM. The V end was cut by 6 bases, the J end by 6 bases, with 13 bases between. This CDR3 reads CASSPDEADTQYF. As DNA, the CDR3 is TGTGCCAGCAGCCCAGACGAGGCGGATACGCAGTATTTT.

V is TRBV15 and J is TRBJ1-4, with TRBD1 matching over 9 bases. Per the germline V gene, CDR1 is LNHNV and CDR2 is YYDKDF (reference sequence). The V and J ends lost 1 base and 2 bases, in that order; junction bases with no gene match: 14. The CDR3 contains 20 residues. CDR3 protein: CATSRVPRDRVNPTNEKLFF. The DNA for the CDR3 is TGTGCCACCAGCAGAGTCCCCCGGGACAGGGTAAATCCGACTAATGAAAAACTGTTTTTT.

V gene TRBV5-4 combines with J gene TRBJ2-3, with 9 bases identical to TRBD2. Germline V gene lookup returns CDR1 SGHNT and CDR2 YYREEE (reference sequence). This CDR3 is built from 15 residues. J was trimmed by 6 bases and V by 5 bases; bases with no gene match: 10. DNA for the CDR3: TGTGCCAGCAGTAGTAGCGGGAGTGGCTGGGATACGCAGTATTTT. Its translation: CASSSSGSGWDTQYF.

In its sample, this clone was seen a few times. The chain combines TRBV9 with TRBJ2-5; D possibly corresponds to TRBD1 (5 bases). Germline CDR1 is SGDLS and CDR2 is YYNGEE. V was cut by 4 bases and J by 10 bases, with 14 bases left in between. The CDR3 length is 12 residues. The CDR3 reads CASSRVGVDQYF. The DNA of the CDR3 is TGTGCCAGCAGCCGTGTAGGGGTCGACCAGTACTTC.

The rearrangement links TRBV10-2 to TRBJ2-7; TRBD2 is a possible D gene (5 bases). This CDR3 contains 12 residues. Germline V gives CDR1 WSHSY, CDR2 SAAADI. Trimming removed 11 bases at V and 6 bases at J, with 17 bases between. This chain's CDR3 is CASAYPGGEQYF. The CDR3, as DNA: TGCGCCTCAGCGTACCCTGGAGGCGAGCAGTACTTC.

The V gene is TRBV15, the J gene TRBJ2-1; the match to TRBD2 covers 8 bases. Germline CDR1 and CDR2: LNHNV and YYDKDF (reference sequence). The CDR3 runs to 17 residues. The V and J ends lost 2 bases and 0 bases, in that order; junction bases with no gene match: 6. The chain's CDR3 is CATSRPSGGSSYNEQFF. The DNA for the CDR3 is TGTGCCACCAGCAGACCCAGCGGGGGAAGCTCCTACAATGAGCAGTTCTTC.

The rearrangement joins TRBV5-1 to TRBJ2-1, with TRBD2 matching 12 bases. The junction had 22 bases not matched to a gene; V was cut back by 0 bases and J by 0 bases. The CDR3 spans 24 residues. From germline, CDR1 is SGHRS and CDR2 YFSETQ. CDR3 protein: CASSLDGLGHPGLAGLSSYNEQFF. The CDR3 DNA follows: TGCGCCAGCAGCTTGGACGGGTTGGGACACCCGGGACTAGCGGGTTTGAGCTCCTACAATGAGCAGTTCTTC.

V usage is TRBV7-9 and J usage is TRBJ2-1; a weak D match, TRBD2 (6 bases). This CDR3 spans 16 amino acids. Germline V gives CDR1 SEHNR, CDR2 FQNEAQ (reference sequence). Trimming removed 3 bases at V and 0 bases at J, with 12 bases between. The CDR3 protein is CASSLGGASSYNEQFF. The CDR3 DNA sequence: TGTGCCAGCAGCTTGGGCGGGGCAAGCTCCTACAATGAGCAGTTCTTC.

The rearrangement uses TRBV13 and TRBJ1-3; D is unclear. Between the trimmed V and J ends, which lost 4 bases and 0 bases, there was a span of 16 bases. The CDR3 consists of 17 residues. Germline CDR1 PRHDT, CDR2 FYEKMQ (reference sequence). Written as DNA, the CDR3 is TGTGCCAGCAGCTCCCCGGGCAGGCCCCTCTCTGGAAACACCATATATTTT. Translated, it gives CASSSPGRPLSGNTIYF. The whole variable domain, remainder taken from reference TRBV13 and TRBJ1-3, is AAGVIQSPRHLIKEKRETATLKCYPIPRHDTVYWYQQGPGQDPQFLISFYEKMQSDKGSIPDRFSAQQFSDYHSELNMSSLELGDSALYFCASSSPGRPLSGNTIYFGEGSWLTVV.

This chain uses TRBV27 with TRBJ2-7, with 10 bases aligning to TRBD2. V gave up 2 bases and J gave up 2 bases; unmatched junction bases: 3. CDR1 and CDR2 from the germline V gene are MNHEY and SMNVEV (reference sequence). The CDR3 length is 15 residues. CDR3: CASSLTGTSAYEQYF. CDR3 coding DNA: TGTGCCAGCAGTTTAACCGGGACTAGCGCCTACGAGCAGTACTTC.

The chain joins TRBV4-1 to TRBJ2-1; 8 bases align to TRBD2. The germline CDR1 and CDR2 sequences are MGHRA and YSYEKL. Unmatched junction bases numbered 11, after V lost 3 bases and J lost 7 bases. CDR3 length: 16 amino acids. Here the CDR3 reads CASSHLSGISGNEQFF. The CDR3 region has the DNA TGCGCCAGCAGCCACCTTAGCGGGATTTCGGGGAATGAGCAGTTCTTC.

The V and J genes are TRBV21-1 and TRBJ2-2; TRBD2, as called in the table, went unchecked against the DNA. TRBV21-1 is classified as a pseudogene. CDR3 size: 13 residues. The CDR3 nucleotides read TGTGCCAGCAGCAAGACGGGGACCGGGGAGCTGTTTTTT. As protein: CASSKTGTGELFF.

This CDR3 is CASSLETSQWEQYF. CDR3 nucleotides: TGTGCCAGCAGCCTTGAAACCTCCCAATGGGAGCAGTACTTC. The genes are TRBV7-9 and TRBJ2-7; D is unclear. The V end lost 5 bases, the J end lost 7 bases, and 18 bases lay between the germline ends. The CDR3 loop spans 14 amino acids. Germline CDR1 is SEHNR and CDR2 is FQNEAQ (reference sequence).